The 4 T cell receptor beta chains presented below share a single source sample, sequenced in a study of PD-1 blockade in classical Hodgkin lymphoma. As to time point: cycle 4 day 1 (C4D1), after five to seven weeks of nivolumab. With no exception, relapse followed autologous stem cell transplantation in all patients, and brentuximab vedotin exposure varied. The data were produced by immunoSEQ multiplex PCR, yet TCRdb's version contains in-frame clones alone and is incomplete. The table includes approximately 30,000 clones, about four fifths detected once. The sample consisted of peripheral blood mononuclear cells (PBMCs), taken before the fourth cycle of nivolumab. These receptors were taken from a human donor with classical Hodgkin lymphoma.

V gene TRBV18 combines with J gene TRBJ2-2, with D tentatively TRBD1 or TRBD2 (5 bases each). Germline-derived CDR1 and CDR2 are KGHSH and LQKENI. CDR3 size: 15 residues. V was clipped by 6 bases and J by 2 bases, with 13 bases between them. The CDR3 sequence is CASSPRDPNTGELFF. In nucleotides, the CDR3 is TGTGCCAGCTCGCCCCGGGACCCAAACACCGGGGAGCTGTTTTTT.

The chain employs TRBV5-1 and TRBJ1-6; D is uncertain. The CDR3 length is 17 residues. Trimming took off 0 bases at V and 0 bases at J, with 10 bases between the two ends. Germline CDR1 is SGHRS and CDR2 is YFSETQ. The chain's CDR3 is CASSLEALSSYNSPLHF. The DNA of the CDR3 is TGCGCCAGCAGCTTGGAGGCGTTAAGCTCCTATAATTCACCCCTCCACTTT.

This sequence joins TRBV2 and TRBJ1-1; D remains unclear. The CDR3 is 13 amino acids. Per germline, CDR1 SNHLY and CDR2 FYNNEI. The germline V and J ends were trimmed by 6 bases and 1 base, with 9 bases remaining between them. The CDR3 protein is CASSSGRNTEAFF. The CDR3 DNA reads TGTGCCAGCAGCTCCGGGAGGAACACTGAAGCTTTCTTT. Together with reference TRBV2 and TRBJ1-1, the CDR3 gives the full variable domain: EPEVTQTPSHQVTQMGQEVILRCVPISNHLYFYWYRQILGQKVEFLVSFYNNEISEKSEIFDDQFSVERPDGSNFTLKIRSTKLEDSAMYFCASSSGRNTEAFFGQGTRLTVV.

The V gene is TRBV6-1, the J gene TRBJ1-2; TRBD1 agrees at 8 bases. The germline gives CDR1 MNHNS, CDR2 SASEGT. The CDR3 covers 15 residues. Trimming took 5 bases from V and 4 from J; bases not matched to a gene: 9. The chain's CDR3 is CASSTRTGIVYGYTF. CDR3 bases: TGTGCCAGCAGTACCCGGACAGGGATTGTCTATGGCTACACCTTC.